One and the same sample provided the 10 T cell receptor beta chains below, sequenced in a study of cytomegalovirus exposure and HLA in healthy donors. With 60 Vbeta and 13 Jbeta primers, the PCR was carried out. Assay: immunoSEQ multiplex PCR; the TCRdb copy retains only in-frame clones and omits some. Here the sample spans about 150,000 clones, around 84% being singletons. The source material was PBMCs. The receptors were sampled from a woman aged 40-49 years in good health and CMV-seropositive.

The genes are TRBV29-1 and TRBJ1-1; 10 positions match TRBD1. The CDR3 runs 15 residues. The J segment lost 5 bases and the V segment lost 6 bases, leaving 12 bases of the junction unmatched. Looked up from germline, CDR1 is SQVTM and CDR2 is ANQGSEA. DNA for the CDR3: TGCAGCGTCGCCCCGGGACAGGGGCCTAATACTGAAGCTTTCTTT. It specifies CSVAPGQGPNTEAFF.

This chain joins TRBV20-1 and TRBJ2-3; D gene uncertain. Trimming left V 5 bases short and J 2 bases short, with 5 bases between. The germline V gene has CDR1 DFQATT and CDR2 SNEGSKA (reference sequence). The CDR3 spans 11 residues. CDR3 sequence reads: CSADNTDTQYF. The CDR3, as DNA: TGCAGTGCTGACAACACAGATACGCAGTATTTT.

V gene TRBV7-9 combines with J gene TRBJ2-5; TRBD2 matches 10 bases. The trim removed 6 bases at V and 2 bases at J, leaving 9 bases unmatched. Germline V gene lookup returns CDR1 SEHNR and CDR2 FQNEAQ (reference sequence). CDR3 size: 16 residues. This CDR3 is CASREWASGGQETQYF. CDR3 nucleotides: TGTGCCAGCAGGGAATGGGCTAGCGGGGGTCAAGAGACCCAGTACTTC.

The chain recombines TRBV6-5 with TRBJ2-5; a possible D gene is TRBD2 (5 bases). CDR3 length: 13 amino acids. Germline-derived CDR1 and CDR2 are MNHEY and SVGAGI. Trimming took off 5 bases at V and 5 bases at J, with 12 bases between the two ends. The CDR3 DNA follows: TGTGCCAGCAGTGAACGGGGTGCGGAGACCCAGTACTTC. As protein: CASSERGAETQYF.

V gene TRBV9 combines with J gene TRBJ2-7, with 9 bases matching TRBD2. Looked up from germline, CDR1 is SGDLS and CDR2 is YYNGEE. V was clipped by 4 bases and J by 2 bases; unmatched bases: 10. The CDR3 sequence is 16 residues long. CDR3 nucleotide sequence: TGTGCCAGCAGCACATCCCCGGGACTAGCTACCTACGAGCAGTACTTC. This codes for CASSTSPGLATYEQYF. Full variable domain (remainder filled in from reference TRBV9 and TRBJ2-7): DSGVTQTPKHLITATGQRVTLRCSPRSGDLSVYWYQQSLDQGLQFLIQYYNGEERAKGNILERFSAQQFPDLHSELNLSSLELGDSALYFCASSTSPGLATYEQYFGPGTRLTVT.

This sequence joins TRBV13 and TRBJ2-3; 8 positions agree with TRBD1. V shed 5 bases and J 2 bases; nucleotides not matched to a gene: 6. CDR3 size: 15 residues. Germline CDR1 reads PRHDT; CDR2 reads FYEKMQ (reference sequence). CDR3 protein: CASSLRTGITDTQYF. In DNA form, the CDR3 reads TGTGCCAGCAGCCTCCGGACAGGGATCACAGATACGCAGTATTTT. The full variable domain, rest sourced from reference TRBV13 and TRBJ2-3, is AAGVIQSPRHLIKEKRETATLKCYPIPRHDTVYWYQQGPGQDPQFLISFYEKMQSDKGSIPDRFSAQQFSDYHSELNMSSLELGDSALYFCASSLRTGITDTQYFGPGTRLTVL.

CDR3 in DNA: TGTGCCAGCAGTTACTCGAGGGACGAGCAGTACTTC. Its protein is CASSYSRDEQYF. This sequence joins TRBV6-5 and TRBJ2-7; TRBD2 might be the D (5 bases). V was trimmed by 0 bases and J by 5 bases, leaving 5 bases between them. The CDR3 is 12 residues long. The germline gives CDR1 MNHEY, CDR2 SVGAGI.

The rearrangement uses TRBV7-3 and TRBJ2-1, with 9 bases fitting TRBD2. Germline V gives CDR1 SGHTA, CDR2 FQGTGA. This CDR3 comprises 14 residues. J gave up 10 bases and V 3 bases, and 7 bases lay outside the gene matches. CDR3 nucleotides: TGTGCCAGCAGCTTCGGACTAGCGTGGGGGGAGCAGTTCTTC. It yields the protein CASSFGLAWGEQFF.

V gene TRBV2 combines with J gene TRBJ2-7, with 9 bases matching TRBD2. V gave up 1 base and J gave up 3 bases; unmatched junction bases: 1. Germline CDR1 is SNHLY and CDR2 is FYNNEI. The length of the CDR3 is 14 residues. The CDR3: CASSEGGRDYEQYF. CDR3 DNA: TGTGCCAGCAGTGAAGGCGGGAGGGACTACGAGCAGTACTTC.

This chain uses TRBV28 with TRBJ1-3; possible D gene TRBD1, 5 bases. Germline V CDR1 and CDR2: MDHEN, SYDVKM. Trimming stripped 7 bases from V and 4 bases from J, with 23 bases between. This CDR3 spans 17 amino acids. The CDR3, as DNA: TGTGCCAGCACCAGACCCCCAGCAGGGAGGGAGGGAAACACCATATATTTT. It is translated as CASTRPPAGREGNTIYF.